This T cell receptor (beta chain) was found in a study of early stage breast cancer tumors. The length of the CDR3 is 14 residues. CDR1 is SGHRS, CDR2 YFSETQ, per germline. V dropped 1 base and J dropped 0 bases, with 2 bases sitting between them. Each sample had two DNA replicates, about 0.5 ug blood or about 1.4 ug tissue. Clones were read by immunoSEQ multiplex PCR, and TCRdb kept only the in-frame ones, dropping some. The data show about 72,000 clones, with under 85% seen just once and approximately 3.7% held by the top ten. This receptor was identified in a person in their sixties or seventies with breast cancer. The material sequenced was blood. The chain recombines TRBV5-1 with TRBJ2-6, with D hard to call. This CDR3 reads CASSLSSGANVLTF. DNA for the CDR3: TGCGCCAGCAGCTTGAGCTCTGGGGCCAACGTCCTGACTTTC.